These 31 T cell receptor beta chains were sequenced from one sample in a study of cytomegalovirus exposure and HLA in healthy donors. PCR involved 60 Vbeta and 13 Jbeta primers. The assay was immunoSEQ multiplex PCR, and TCRdb's table has in-frame clones only and misses some. This table has around 110,000 clones, 65% to 80% appearing once. The sample comprised PBMCs. The receptors here all came from a male donor in good health and CMV-seronegative.

This clone was recorded only once. The chain couples TRBV4-1 to TRBJ1-2; 8 nucleotides align to TRBD1. The CDR3 is 14 residues long. Germline V gene data show CDR1 as MGHRA and CDR2 as YSYEKL. The junction had 3 bases not matched to a gene; V was cut back by 0 bases and J by 6 bases. The CDR3 spells CASSQETGVNGYTF. In DNA, the CDR3 is TGCGCCAGCAGCCAAGAGACAGGGGTTAATGGCTACACCTTC.

The chain carries TRBV2 and TRBJ2-2, with 8 bases that match TRBD2. Germline loops: CDR1 SNHLY, CDR2 FYNNEI. This CDR3 region has 14 residues. The V segment lost 5 bases and the J segment 4 bases; nucleotides outside the gene matches: 3. The CDR3 spells CASSIGTSTGELFF. The DNA of the CDR3 is TGTGCCAGCAGTATAGGGACTAGCACCGGGGAGCTGTTTTTT. Full variable domain (outside the CDR3, taken from reference TRBV2 and TRBJ2-2): EPEVTQTPSHQVTQMGQEVILRCVPISNHLYFYWYRQILGQKVEFLVSFYNNEISEKSEIFDDQFSVERPDGSNFTLKIRSTKLEDSAMYFCASSIGTSTGELFFGEGSRLTVL.

The gene calls are TRBV5-6 and TRBJ1-3; D remains unclear. CDR3 length equals 17 residues. Germline-derived CDR1 and CDR2 are SGHDT and YYEEEE. Trimming removed 0 bases at V and 0 bases at J, with 13 bases between. The CDR3 spells CASSLGLGLFSGNTIYF. Written as DNA, the CDR3 is TGTGCCAGCAGCTTGGGGCTAGGCCTTTTCTCTGGAAACACCATATATTTT.

Only a few counts were recorded for this clone. V and J are TRBV7-9 and TRBJ2-1; 7 bases are a match to TRBD2. The germline gives CDR1 SEHNR, CDR2 FQNEAQ (reference sequence). Germline trimming cut 5 bases from V and 0 bases from J; bases unmatched to any gene: 1. This CDR3 has 14 residues. The CDR3 spells CASSERDSYNEQFF. Written as DNA, the CDR3 is TGTGCCAGCAGCGAGCGGGACTCCTACAATGAGCAGTTCTTC.

J is TRBJ1-2 and V is TRBV29-1; 7 nucleotides match TRBD1. The V gene end was trimmed by 5 bases and the J gene end by 4 bases; junction bases not matched to a gene: 7. This CDR3 region has 13 residues. Germline V gene sequence: CDR1 SQVTM, CDR2 ANQGSEA. CDR3 coding DNA: TGCAGCGTTAGATGGACAGGCAGCTATGGCTACACCTTC. Encoded protein: CSVRWTGSYGYTF.

This clone has just one count. V and J are TRBV10-2 and TRBJ2-3, with TRBD1 identical over 11 bases. The CDR3 is 14 amino acids. Germline CDR1 WSHSY, CDR2 SAAADI. V lost 10 bases to trimming and J lost 4 bases; unmatched junction nucleotides: 7. DNA of the CDR3: TGCGCCATCCGCCGGGACAGGGGGGCAGATACGCAGTATTTT. This codes for CAIRRDRGADTQYF.

This clone was recorded once. The CDR3 loop reads CASSQYQGAYSYEQYF. The CDR3 DNA is TGTGCCAGCAGCCAGTACCAGGGGGCGTATTCCTACGAGCAGTACTTC. This rearrangement joins TRBV7-9 to TRBJ2-7, with TRBD1 identical over 8 bases. The CDR3 is 16 residues long. V gave up 5 bases and J gave up 1 base; unmatched junction bases: 10. Germline V gene lookup returns CDR1 SEHNR and CDR2 FQNEAQ (reference sequence).

The CDR3 DNA reads TGTGCCAGCAGTGTTGTAGAGCAGTTCTTC. Its translation: CASSVVEQFF. The rearrangement links TRBV2 to TRBJ2-1, with D hard to call. CDR3 length equals 10 residues. The V gene's germline CDR1 is SNHLY and CDR2 FYNNEI. The V end lost 4 bases, the J end lost 10 bases, and 5 bases lay between the germline ends.

In this sample, this clone turned up once. The chain couples TRBV2 to TRBJ1-1; D gene unclear. CDR3 length equals 13 residues. V lost 7 bases to trimming and J lost 3 bases, with 12 bases between them. Germline-derived CDR1 and CDR2 are SNHLY and FYNNEI. The CDR3 sequence is CASNSEQDTEAFF. The DNA for the CDR3 is TGTGCCAGCAATTCTGAGCAGGACACTGAAGCTTTCTTT.

The chain has TRBV29-1 and TRBJ1-3; the D gene is possibly TRBD1 (5 bases). The germline V gene encodes CDR1 SQVTM and CDR2 ANQGSEA. The CDR3 is 14 amino acids. V gave up 2 bases and J gave up 4 bases, with 12 bases separating them. The CDR3 bases are TGCAGCGTTGAAAGCGGGGGTTCAGGAAACACCATATATTTT. This gives the protein CSVESGGSGNTIYF.

The chain carries TRBV6-5 and TRBJ2-2; D call uncertain. CDR3 length: 14 amino acids. Trimming shortened V by 5 bases and J by 0 bases, and 7 bases separated the two germline ends. Germline V lookup: CDR1 MNHEY, CDR2 SVGAGI. CDR3 sequence reads: CASSIGANTGELFF. Here the CDR3 DNA reads TGTGCCAGCAGTATAGGAGCGAACACCGGGGAGCTGTTTTTT.

CDR3 DNA: TGTGCCAGTAGTCCGGAGGGCCATAGCAATCAGCCCCAGCATTTT. It specifies CASSPEGHSNQPQHF. The J gene is TRBJ1-5, the V gene TRBV19; D remains unclear. V lost 5 bases and J 0 bases, leaving 11 bases between the germline ends. Germline assignment: CDR1 LNHDA and CDR2 SQIVND (reference sequence). The CDR3 is 15 amino acids.

The chain links TRBV27 to TRBJ1-1; unclear D gene. Deletions cut 5 bases from V and 8 bases from J, with 12 bases between. This CDR3 region has 12 residues. Germline CDR1 and CDR2: MNHEY and SMNVEV (reference sequence). Here the CDR3 reads CASSLLAGEAFF. CDR3 bases: TGTGCCAGCAGTCTACTAGCGGGCGAAGCTTTCTTT.

The chain uses TRBV29-1 and TRBJ2-2; TRBD2 might be the D (6 bases). This CDR3 is 14 amino acids long. The germline gives CDR1 SQVTM, CDR2 ANQGSEA. Trimming stripped 8 bases from V and 0 bases from J, with 13 bases between. For the CDR3, the DNA is TGCAGCATACCGGGACTCGCGAACACCGGGGAGCTGTTTTTT. As protein: CSIPGLANTGELFF.

The rearrangement joins TRBV27 to TRBJ2-1, with D uncertain. The V end was cut by 5 bases, the J end by 0 bases, with 11 bases between. This CDR3 has 15 residues. The germline V gene encodes CDR1 MNHEY and CDR2 SMNVEV (reference sequence). The CDR3 sequence: CASSRIQSSYNEQFF. The CDR3 nucleotides are TGTGCCAGCAGTCGGATACAGAGCTCCTACAATGAGCAGTTCTTC.

This chain uses TRBV5-6 with TRBJ2-3, with 7 bases lining up with TRBD1. The CDR3 spans 17 residues. The V segment lost 4 bases and the J segment 0 bases; nucleotides outside the gene matches: 11. The germline V gene encodes CDR1 SGHDT and CDR2 YYEEEE. CDR3 residues: CASSRQGLVSSTDTQYF. In nucleotides, the CDR3 is TGTGCCAGCAGCCGACAGGGCCTCGTCTCTAGCACAGATACGCAGTATTTT.

This clone came up once. The chain recombines TRBV19 with TRBJ2-1; TRBD2 matches 7 bases. Germline assignment: CDR1 LNHDA and CDR2 SQIVND (reference sequence). The V and J ends lost 3 bases and 4 bases, in that order; junction bases with no gene match: 9. The CDR3 length is 16 residues. CDR3 bases: TGTGCCAGTAGTATGGTCCCTAGCGGCCTTTACAATGAGCAGTTCTTC. Amino acids: CASSMVPSGLYNEQFF.

The V call is TRBV6-1, the J call TRBJ1-2; 8 bases line up with TRBD1. The V and J ends lost 0 bases and 4 bases, in that order; junction bases with no gene match: 4. Germline assignment: CDR1 MNHNS and CDR2 SASEGT. This CDR3 has 15 amino acids. The CDR3 loop is CASSEAGTGFYGYTF. The CDR3 DNA sequence: TGTGCCAGCAGTGAAGCAGGGACAGGATTCTATGGCTACACCTTC.

The chain couples TRBV19 to TRBJ2-7; perhaps TRBD1 as D (6 bases). The V gene lost 5 bases and the J gene lost 5 bases, with 16 bases spanning the gap. This CDR3 is built from 14 residues. Looked up from germline, CDR1 is LNHDA and CDR2 is SQIVND (reference sequence). The CDR3 DNA reads TGTGCCAGTAGTCTACTTAGCGCAGGGGACGAGCAGTACTTC. Translated, it gives CASSLLSAGDEQYF.

This clone has only a few counts. The genes are TRBV18 and TRBJ2-7; D possibly corresponds to TRBD1 (6 bases). The V and J ends lost 0 bases and 7 bases respectively, with 22 bases between them. The CDR3 totals 17 residues. Germline loops: CDR1 KGHSH, CDR2 LQKENI. The DNA for the CDR3 is TGTGCCAGCTCACCACCGGGTGGTTTGACAGGTGCATTTGAGCAGTACTTC. Its translation: CASSPPGGLTGAFEQYF.

This clone was detected a few times. The J gene is TRBJ1-5, the V gene TRBV18; TRBD1 aligns across 7 bases. CDR3 length: 15 residues. The V gene end was trimmed by 4 bases and the J gene end by 6 bases; junction bases not matched to a gene: 9. Germline V gene lookup returns CDR1 KGHSH and CDR2 LQKENI. CDR3 sequence reads: CASSRYDREGQPQHF. CDR3 DNA sequence: TGTGCCAGCTCACGTTACGACAGGGAAGGTCAGCCCCAGCATTTT. Together with reference TRBV18 and TRBJ1-5, the CDR3 gives the full variable domain: NAGVMQNPRHLVRRRGQEARLRCSPMKGHSHVYWYRQLPEEGLKFMVYLQKENIIDESGMPKERFSAEFPKEGPSILRIQQVVRGDSAAYFCASSRYDREGQPQHFGDGTRLSIL.

V is TRBV11-1 and J is TRBJ2-1; 8 bases line up with TRBD1. The CDR3 runs 15 residues. J was trimmed by 3 bases and V by 5 bases; bases with no gene match: 6. The germline gives CDR1 SGHAT, CDR2 FQDESV (reference sequence). CDR3 amino acids: CASSGTGGVYNEQFF. The CDR3 DNA follows: TGTGCCAGCAGCGGGACAGGAGGAGTCTACAATGAGCAGTTCTTC.

The chain combines TRBV19 with TRBJ2-1, with TRBD2 identical over 8 bases. This CDR3 contains 15 residues. Germline-derived CDR1 and CDR2 are LNHDA and SQIVND (reference sequence). The V and J ends lost 7 bases and 6 bases, in that order; junction bases with no gene match: 11. The CDR3 bases are TGTGCCAGTAACGGTGCGGGAGGCCCCCCCAATGAGCAGTTCTTC. Amino acids: CASNGAGGPPNEQFF.

This chain uses TRBV19 with TRBJ2-2; D is unresolved. Looked up from germline, CDR1 is LNHDA and CDR2 is SQIVND (reference sequence). The CDR3 is 14 amino acids. Trimming took 1 base from V and 8 from J, leaving 11 bases between them. The CDR3 sequence: CASSIAVSRGELFF. For the CDR3, the DNA is TGTGCCAGTAGTATAGCAGTTTCCAGGGGGGAGCTGTTTTTT.

The chain has TRBV4-2 and TRBJ2-3, with TRBD2 as a possible D gene (5 bases). Trimming shortened V by 1 base and J by 5 bases, and 22 bases separated the two germline ends. This CDR3 has 18 residues. CDR1 is LGHNA, CDR2 YNFKEQ, per germline. The DNA of the CDR3 is TGTGCCAGCAGCCAAGTTCGGACGGAGGCTAACCGAGGAGATACGCAGTATTTT. Protein sequence: CASSQVRTEANRGDTQYF.

V is TRBV6-5 and J is TRBJ2-5; TRBD1 might be the D (6 bases). Germline loops: CDR1 MNHEY, CDR2 SVGAGI. Trimming shortened V by 7 bases and J by 1 base, and 16 bases separated the two germline ends. This CDR3 contains 15 residues. CDR3 DNA: TGTGCCAGCACCCCGTCAGGGGCTATCCAAGAGACCCAGTACTTC. Its translation: CASTPSGAIQETQYF.

This chain connects TRBV5-1 to TRBJ2-7; TRBD1 agrees at 8 bases. There are 13 residues in the CDR3. CDR1 SGHRS and CDR2 YFSETQ come from the germline V gene. V gave up 4 bases and J gave up 7 bases; unmatched junction bases: 7. The DNA of the CDR3 is TGCGCCAGCAGCGGAGGACAGGGTGATGAGCAGTACTTC. Translating gives CASSGGQGDEQYF. The complete variable domain, with remaining parts taken from reference TRBV5-1 and TRBJ2-7, reads KAGVTQTPRYLIKTRGQQVTLSCSPISGHRSVSWYQQTPGQGLQFLFEYFSETQRNKGNFPGRFSGRQFSNSRSEMNVSTLELGDSALYLCASSGGQGDEQYFGPGTRLTVT.

Notes on this clone: The junction departs from germline at one end; a sequencing error may be responsible. The chain carries TRBV5-4 and TRBJ2-5; 9 nucleotides align to TRBD1. CDR1 SGHNT and CDR2 YYREEE come from the germline V gene (reference sequence). The CDR3 has 15 residues. Here the CDR3 reads CASSLTGQGRETRYF. The CDR3 DNA sequence: TGTGCCAGCAGCTTGACGGGACAGGGAAGAGAGACCCGGTACTTC.

This clone showed up just a few times. CDR3 sequence: CASTAGMGRHNEQFF. The CDR3 DNA reads as TGTGCCAGCACGGCGGGGATGGGGAGACACAATGAGCAGTTCTTC. The V call is TRBV6-5, the J call TRBJ2-1; weak D call: TRBD2 (6 bases). The CDR3 length is 15 residues. V lost 7 bases, J lost 5 bases, and 18 bases lay in between. Germline values: CDR1 MNHEY, CDR2 SVGAGI.

The rearrangement links TRBV6-5 to TRBJ2-5; possible D gene TRBD2, 6 bases. Germline lookup yields CDR1 MNHEY and CDR2 SVGAGI. The CDR3 has 12 residues. V lost 4 bases, J lost 5 bases, and 8 bases lay in between. The CDR3 here is CASSLTRETQYF. The CDR3 DNA reads TGTGCCAGCAGTTTGACTAGGGAGACCCAGTACTTC.

The chain employs TRBV19 and TRBJ2-3; 10 nucleotides match TRBD2. V was clipped by 4 bases and J by 2 bases; unmatched bases: 6. The CDR3 length is 16 residues. The germline gives CDR1 LNHDA, CDR2 SQIVND (reference sequence). The chain's CDR3 is CASSTLAGPNTDTQYF. The DNA of the CDR3 is TGTGCCAGTAGTACACTAGCGGGACCGAACACAGATACGCAGTATTTT.